The clone carrying this TCR beta chain was recorded many times. Its antigen is not identified. The V and J ends lost 2 bases and 0 bases respectively, with 11 bases between them. Germline lookup yields CDR1 SGHTA and CDR2 FQGTGA. There are 15 residues in the CDR3. 5'RACE with 10-nucleotide random UMIs produced the cDNA. Each sequencing run yielded over 200 million TCR-beta sequences from 15-18 subjects. In TCRdb, the 5' RACE reads were re-called with MiXCR into one record per CDR3 protein. The sample carries more than 15,000 distinct CDR3 sequences, roughly 14% recorded once. This sample was included in a study of neurological immune-mediated disorders. Points from the study as a whole: Sharing of CDR3 amino acid sequences among expanded clones across subjects was absent, suggesting private repertoires in all groups.

Source material: PBMCs. The genes are TRBV7-3 and TRBJ2-7; maybe TRBD1 (5 bases). The sequence was collected from a man between 60 and 70 years old with HTLV-1-associated myelopathy (HAM/TSP). In DNA form, the CDR3 reads TGTGCCAGCAGCTTACAGGGTACAAGCTCCTACGAGCAGTACTTC. It specifies CASSLQGTSSYEQYF. Complete variable domain (other parts from reference TRBV7-3 and TRBJ2-7): GAGVSQTPSNKVTEKGKYVELRCDPISGHTALYWYRQSLGQGPEFLIYFQGTGAADDSGLPNDRFFAVRPEGSVSTLKIQRTERGDSAVYLCASSLQGTSSYEQYFGPGTRLTVT.